This T cell receptor beta chain was sequenced during a study of T-cell memory formation after mild COVID-19. This clonotype turned up a few times. Its target is unknown. 5'RACE with constant-segment primers built TCRalpha and TCRbeta cDNA libraries with UMIs. TCRdb re-analysed the 5' RACE reads in MiXCR, keeping a single row per CDR3 protein. The table records 200,000 to 250,000 distinct CDR3 sequences, more than 8% of them present only once. Study-level results: Some clones that responded were present in memory (sampled pre-infection), which suggests cross-reactive memory joined. Contracting clones, day 15 to 85, had balanced CD4/CD8, and later expanders favored CD4+. Mainly in CM and EM were contracting CD4+ clones; CD8+ were in EMRA.

The CDR3 consists of 14 residues. The germline CDR1 and CDR2 sequences are SGHTA and FQGNSA. V trimming: 5 bases; J trimming: 4 bases; junction bases outside the gene matches: 4. The TCR was taken from a young man who had mild COVID-19 (a few samples of this study predate the infection). Cell type and time point are not known. Sequenced: PBMCs or a T cell subset sorted from them (not recorded which). The chain employs TRBV7-2 and TRBJ1-5; 8 bases map to TRBD1. CDR3 sequence (DNA): TGTGCCAGCAGCAACAGACAGGGGAATCAGCCCCAGCATTTT. Translated: CASSNRQGNQPQHF.